The 32 T cell receptor beta chains given below trace back to one sample, sequenced in a study of T-cell reconstitution after alpha-beta-depleted transplantation in children. TCRbeta library construction was performed incorporating unique molecular identifiers. Each CDR3 protein gets one entry after TCRdb re-called the PCR reads with MiXCR. The sample records 610,000 or so distinct CDR3 sequences, over 20% being singletons. Sequenced here: PBMCs, sampled before TCRalphabeta/CD19-depleted stem cell transplant. These receptors were taken from a boy in the first two years of life with Wiskott-Aldrich syndrome, due to receive a stem cell transplant.

The rearrangement joins TRBV27 to TRBJ2-1; D ambiguous. The germline CDR1 and CDR2 sequences are MNHEY and SMNVEV (reference sequence). The CDR3 spans 13 residues. V was cut by 10 bases and J by 3 bases, with 13 bases left in between. The CDR3 reads CATQTAYYNEQFF. The CDR3 DNA reads TGTGCCACCCAAACCGCCTACTACAATGAGCAGTTCTTC.

This clonotype was detected only a few times. J is TRBJ2-3 and V is TRBV10-2; TRBD2 aligns across 8 bases. V lost 0 bases to trimming and J lost 4 bases; unmatched junction nucleotides: 6. CDR1 and CDR2 (germline): WSHSY, SAAADI. The CDR3 sequence is 16 residues long. CDR3 in amino acids: CASSESRLAGSDTQYF. As DNA, the CDR3 is TGCGCCAGCAGTGAGTCGAGGCTAGCGGGCTCAGATACGCAGTATTTT.

This clonotype occurred a few times. The chain is built from TRBV6-2 or TRBV6-3 and TRBJ2-3; possibly TRBD2 for D (6 bases). V gave up 6 bases and J gave up 10 bases, with 14 bases separating them. Germline values: CDR1 MNHEY, CDR2 SVGEGT. This CDR3 comprises 12 residues. The CDR3 protein is CASSHLPGAQYF. CDR3 nucleotide sequence: TGTGCCAGCAGCCACCTTCCGGGGGCGCAGTATTTT.

J is TRBJ2-2 and V is TRBV11-2, with D perhaps matching TRBD2 (6 bases). Per germline, CDR1 SGHAT and CDR2 FQNNGV. This CDR3 contains 12 residues. V was pared by 5 bases and J by 6 bases, with 7 bases between. The DNA of the CDR3 is TGTGCCAGCAGCCGACTAGCCGGGGAGCTGTTTTTT. Translation: CASSRLAGELFF.

The V call is TRBV20-1, the J call TRBJ2-7, with D possibly matching TRBD2 (5 bases). The V and J ends lost 1 base and 0 bases respectively, with 16 bases between them. The CDR3 covers 16 residues. From germline, CDR1 is DFQATT and CDR2 SNEGSKA (reference sequence). In DNA, the CDR3 is TGCAGTGCTAGAGGGGCTAGCCTGAGGAGCTCCTACGAGCAGTACTTC. It codes for CSARGASLRSSYEQYF.

This clonotype was seen a few times. The V and J genes are TRBV5-1 and TRBJ1-1; TRBD1 matches 7 bases. The CDR3 covers 15 residues. Germline CDR1 is SGHRS and CDR2 is YFSETQ. V lost 2 bases and J lost 0; bases outside the gene matches: 4. The CDR3 DNA reads TGCGCCAGCAGCTTAAGACAGGGTATGAACACTGAAGCTTTCTTT. It encodes CASSLRQGMNTEAFF.

This chain uses TRBV5-1 with TRBJ2-7; D tentatively reads TRBD1 or TRBD2 (5 bases each). Trimming took off 1 base at V and 4 bases at J, with 12 bases between the two ends. This CDR3 region has 14 residues. Germline assignment: CDR1 SGHRS and CDR2 YFSETQ. The CDR3 DNA reads as TGCGCCAGCAGCTTGCCGGGACCACAATACGAGCAGTACTTC. Translating it yields CASSLPGPQYEQYF.

CDR3 sequence (DNA): TGTGCCTGGATGGGAGTAGGCGGCAAAAACATTCAGTACTTC. Amino acid sequence: CAWMGVGGKNIQYF. The chain couples TRBV30 to TRBJ2-4; possibly TRBD2 for D (5 bases). Trimming removed 4 bases from V and 3 bases from J, with 13 bases in between. In germline, CDR1 is GTSNPN, CDR2 SVGIG (reference sequence). This CDR3 contains 14 residues.

V is TRBV5-1 and J is TRBJ2-5; TRBD1 or TRBD2 may be the D gene (5 bases each). Germline CDR1 and CDR2: SGHRS and YFSETQ. This CDR3 is built from 14 residues. Trimming took 3 bases from V and 2 from J, leaving 11 bases between them. The chain's CDR3 is CASSSGTPQETQYF. CDR3 coding DNA: TGCGCCAGCAGCTCTGGGACCCCACAAGAGACCCAGTACTTC.

The V call is TRBV7-6, the J call TRBJ2-3; TRBD1 might be the D (6 bases). Trimming stripped 6 bases from V and 2 bases from J, with 18 bases between. The germline V gene encodes CDR1 SGHVS and CDR2 FNYEAQ. The CDR3 runs 16 residues. The CDR3 nucleotides are TGTGCCAGCAGTCTTCCTCCGGGACAAATCACAGATACGCAGTATTTT. Translated, it gives CASSLPPGQITDTQYF.

This clonotype was detected a few times. This chain uses TRBV29-1 with TRBJ1-1; no firm D call. The CDR3 extends over 14 amino acids. Germline assignment: CDR1 SQVTM and CDR2 ANQGSEA. The V end lost 6 bases, the J end lost 1 base, and 15 bases lay between the germline ends. CDR3 region: CSVEYGSRNTEAFF. The CDR3 DNA sequence: TGCAGCGTGGAGTATGGGAGCCGGAACACTGAAGCTTTCTTT.

The chain has TRBV27 and TRBJ1-1; D unresolved. This CDR3 is built from 14 residues. Per the germline V gene, CDR1 is MNHEY and CDR2 is SMNVEV (reference sequence). Trimming removed 6 bases from V and 5 bases from J, with 16 bases in between. This CDR3 is CASSPQEGRTEAFF. CDR3 nucleotides: TGTGCCAGCAGCCCCCAGGAGGGAAGGACTGAAGCTTTCTTT.

The chain employs TRBV20-1 and TRBJ1-1; no reliable D call. Trimming removed 0 bases from V and 4 bases from J, with 12 bases in between. This CDR3 spans 14 amino acids. The germline V gene encodes CDR1 DFQATT and CDR2 SNEGSKA (reference sequence). The CDR3 DNA follows: TGCAGTGCTAGAGATGACCGAGGTAGCACTGAAGCTTTCTTT. Its translation is CSARDDRGSTEAFF.

The chain's CDR3 is CASSPGFGRNEQFF. CDR3 nucleotide sequence: TGTGCCAGCAGTCCAGGTTTCGGTCGCAATGAGCAGTTCTTC. V usage is TRBV5-5 and J usage is TRBJ2-1; D is unclear. Germline CDR1 reads SGHKS; CDR2 reads YYEKEE (reference sequence). This CDR3 is built from 14 residues. Trimming cost V 5 bases and J 6 bases, with 15 bases left between them.

The chain carries TRBV28 and TRBJ2-1, with TRBD2 as a possible D gene (5 bases). Germline V gene lookup returns CDR1 MDHEN and CDR2 SYDVKM. The germline V and J ends were trimmed by 3 bases and 3 bases, with 12 bases remaining between them. This CDR3 spans 15 amino acids. The CDR3 reads CASSFTWENYNEQFF. Written as DNA, the CDR3 is TGTGCCAGCAGTTTTACGTGGGAGAACTACAATGAGCAGTTCTTC.

A few counts support this clonotype. V usage is TRBV11-2 and J usage is TRBJ2-4; no clear D gene. The CDR3 covers 14 residues. Germline lookup yields CDR1 SGHAT and CDR2 FQNNGV. V was cut by 5 bases and J by 0 bases, with 8 bases left in between. The CDR3 sequence: CASSPRLAKNIQYF. For the CDR3, the DNA is TGTGCCAGCAGCCCGCGACTAGCCAAAAACATTCAGTACTTC.

The V call is TRBV20-1, the J call TRBJ1-1, with D perhaps matching TRBD1 (6 bases). With 6 bases removed from V and 3 bases from J, the gap between germline ends came to 11 bases. The CDR3 is 12 amino acids. Germline V CDR1 and CDR2: DFQATT, SNEGSKA (reference sequence). CDR3 in DNA: TGCAGTGCGACGCGACAGGACACTGAAGCTTTCTTT. This translates into CSATRQDTEAFF.

The chain recombines TRBV28 with TRBJ2-3; perhaps D is TRBD1 or TRBD2 (5 bases each). The V end lost 6 bases, the J end lost 0 bases, and 13 bases lay between the germline ends. The CDR3 length is 15 residues. The germline V gene encodes CDR1 MDHEN and CDR2 SYDVKM. In DNA, the CDR3 is TGTGCCAGCAGGACCGGGACGCCAAGCACAGATACGCAGTATTTT. As protein: CASRTGTPSTDTQYF.

The chain recombines TRBV7-9 with TRBJ1-2; TRBD1 might be the D (5 bases). Germline CDR1 is SEHNR and CDR2 is FQNEAQ (reference sequence). The CDR3 is made up of 16 amino acids. V dropped 4 bases and J dropped 0 bases, with 15 bases sitting between them. For the CDR3, the DNA is TGTGCCAGCAGCTCCCACTTCGGGGGGACTAACTATGGCTACACCTTC. This codes for CASSSHFGGTNYGYTF.

V usage is TRBV7-9 and J usage is TRBJ2-1; TRBD1 agrees at 11 bases. This CDR3 comprises 15 residues. With 4 bases clipped from V and 8 bases from J, the junction kept 7 bases outside the gene matches. Germline CDR1 and CDR2: SEHNR and FQNEAQ (reference sequence). The CDR3, as DNA: TGTGCCAGCAGCTCTAGGACAGGGGGCACGGATGAGCAGTTCTTC. Amino acid sequence: CASSSRTGGTDEQFF.

The V gene is TRBV27, the J gene TRBJ1-2; 7 bases are shared with TRBD1. From germline, CDR1 is MNHEY and CDR2 SMNVEV (reference sequence). CDR3 length: 14 residues. V trimming: 4 bases; J trimming: 6 bases; junction bases outside the gene matches: 8. CDR3 coding DNA: TGTGCCAGCAGTTACAACAGGGGCGCACATGGCTACACCTTC. This codes for CASSYNRGAHGYTF.

V and J are TRBV10-1 and TRBJ2-2; D might be TRBD2 (6 bases). The CDR3 is 16 amino acids. The ends were cut back, 5 bases at V and 6 bases at J, with 19 bases in the middle. CDR1 and CDR2 (germline): WNHNN, SYGVQD (reference sequence). The CDR3 loop reads CASSSTSGSRPGELFF. In DNA form, the CDR3 reads TGCGCCAGCAGTTCGACGAGCGGGTCGAGGCCCGGGGAGCTGTTTTTT.

This clonotype was seen once. The chain couples TRBV5-4 to TRBJ2-1; TRBD2 agrees at 7 bases. V was clipped by 0 bases and J by 2 bases; unmatched bases: 2. CDR3 length equals 15 residues. CDR1 is SGHNT and CDR2 is YYREEE in the germline V gene (reference sequence). The CDR3 spells CASSLGGSPYNEQFF. Here the CDR3 DNA reads TGTGCCAGCAGCTTGGGCGGGAGTCCCTACAATGAGCAGTTCTTC.

The chain has TRBV7-3 and TRBJ2-3; D possibly corresponds to TRBD2 (5 bases). Germline values: CDR1 SGHTA, CDR2 FQGTGA. V lost 8 bases and J 2 bases, leaving 11 bases between the germline ends. The CDR3 runs to 13 residues. CDR3 amino acids: CASGSPLTDTQYF. The CDR3 region has the DNA TGTGCCAGCGGGAGCCCCCTCACAGATACGCAGTATTTT.

V usage is TRBV11-1 and J usage is TRBJ2-7, with 8 nucleotides matching TRBD1. This CDR3 has 16 amino acids. Trimming at V came to 4 bases and at J to 2 bases, leaving 10 bases not matched to a gene. Germline CDR1 reads SGHAT; CDR2 reads FQDESV (reference sequence). CDR3 in amino acids: CASSSDDRGSTYEQYF. CDR3 DNA sequence: TGTGCCAGCAGCTCCGACGACAGGGGAAGCACCTACGAGCAGTACTTC.

The V call is TRBV5-1, the J call TRBJ2-1; 10 bases match TRBD2. Unmatched junction bases numbered 3, after V lost 2 bases and J lost 7 bases. Germline V lookup: CDR1 SGHRS, CDR2 YFSETQ. The CDR3 length is 14 residues. This CDR3 is CASSFLAGVNEQFF. In nucleotides, the CDR3 is TGCGCCAGCAGCTTTCTAGCGGGAGTTAATGAGCAGTTCTTC.

To note about this clonotype: Its ends do not fully match the called genes, so a read error is possible. The chain has TRBV28 and TRBJ2-3; TRBD2 matches 9 bases. Germline-derived CDR1 and CDR2 are MDHEN and SYDVKM. This CDR3 region has 15 residues. CDR3 DNA sequence: TGTGGCAGCACTATTAGCGGGAGAGAGTTAGATACGCAGTATTTT. Translating it yields CGSTISGRELDTQYF. Full variable domain (outside the CDR3, taken from reference TRBV28 and TRBJ2-3): DVKVTQSSRYLVKRTGEKVFLECVQDMDHENMFWYRQDPGLGLRLIYFSYDVKMKEKGDIPEGYSVSREKKERFSLILESASTNQTSMYLCGSTISGRELDTQYFGPGTRLTVL.

This clonotype appeared a few times. V usage is TRBV27 and J usage is TRBJ1-1; 9 nucleotides line up with TRBD1. This CDR3 is built from 14 residues. Per germline, CDR1 MNHEY and CDR2 SMNVEV (reference sequence). Unmatched junction bases numbered 8, after V lost 8 bases and J lost 4 bases. CDR3 sequence reads: CASGTYRGPTEAFF. CDR3 bases: TGTGCCAGCGGAACCTACAGGGGGCCCACTGAAGCTTTCTTT.

This clonotype was seen more than once but under ten times. The V gene is TRBV12-3 or TRBV12-4, the J gene TRBJ2-1; TRBD2 agrees at 8 bases. V trimming: 7 bases; J trimming: 4 bases; junction bases outside the gene matches: 9. The CDR3 contains 15 residues. CDR3 DNA sequence: TGTGCCAGCACCGTAACTAGCGGATATTACAATGAGCAGTTCTTC. Encoded protein: CASTVTSGYYNEQFF.

This clonotype was recorded a few times. V and J are TRBV20-1 and TRBJ1-6; D is undetermined. This CDR3 has 14 amino acids. The V end was cut by 0 bases, the J end by 5 bases, with 8 bases between. Germline V lookup: CDR1 DFQATT, CDR2 SNEGSKA (reference sequence). CDR3 in DNA: TGCAGTGCTAGAGAGGCAGAGAATAATTCACCCCTCCACTTT. Translation gives CSAREAENNSPLHF.

This clonotype was seen a few times. DNA for the CDR3: TGCGCCAGCAGCTTGGCCATGGGTTTGGATGAGCAGTTCTTC. Translation: CASSLAMGLDEQFF. The chain recombines TRBV5-1 with TRBJ2-1; D unclear. The CDR3 runs 14 residues. Trimming removed 0 bases from V and 8 bases from J, with 12 bases in between. Germline CDR1 reads SGHRS; CDR2 reads YFSETQ.

The chain links TRBV5-1 to TRBJ2-1; 13 bases fit TRBD2. V lost 4 bases and J lost 6; bases outside the gene matches: 4. Germline CDR1 is SGHRS and CDR2 is YFSETQ. CDR3 length: 15 residues. The DNA for the CDR3 is TGCGCCAGCAGCGCGACTAGCGGGAGGCGCAATGAGCAGTTCTTC. Encoded protein: CASSATSGRRNEQFF.